This TCR beta chain stems from a study of blood T cell repertoires in COVID-19. Study context: COVID-19 samples from acute and convalescent phases originated in the United States, Italy and Spain.

Authors' processing steps: Estimation of nucleated cell counts was performed using reference gene primer amplification. Only in-frame clones appear in the TCRdb table, and some are missing; sequencing was by immunoSEQ multiplex PCR. The DNA was the basis for D and trimming; V, J and clone size are from that table. The sample lists some 220,000 clones, around 83% occurring once. This CDR3 comprises 17 residues. Germline loops: CDR1 SEHNR, CDR2 FQNEAQ (reference sequence). J was trimmed by 2 bases and V by 1 base; bases with no gene match: 7. V usage is TRBV7-9 and J usage is TRBJ1-1, with TRBD1 matching over 10 bases. The source is a man in his fifties or sixties who had recovered from COVID-19. The sample consisted of peripheral blood. The CDR3 DNA reads TGTGCCAGCAGCTTAGGGACAGGGGGTCTAGTAAACACTGAAGCTTTCTTT. Protein product: CASSLGTGGLVNTEAFF. Full variable domain (rest looked up from reference TRBV7-9 and TRBJ1-1): DTGVSQNPRHKITKRGQNVTFRCDPISEHNRLYWYRQTLGQGPEFLTYFQNEAQLEKSRLLSDRFSAERPKGSFSTLEIQRTEQGDSAMYLCASSLGTGGLVNTEAFFGQGTRLTVV.